Shown below are 15 T cell receptor beta chains from a single sample sequenced in a study of control samples from healthy donors and cancer patients. The data were produced by immunoSEQ multiplex PCR, yet TCRdb's version contains in-frame clones alone and is incomplete. The sample has approximately 90,000 clones, roughly 83% seen once. Input material: PBMCs. These receptors all stem from a man between 70 and 80 years old with lung cancer.

The chain joins TRBV7-3 to TRBJ2-2; possible D gene TRBD1, 6 bases. V shed 3 bases and J shed 7 bases, with 12 bases lying between them. Germline values: CDR1 SGHTA, CDR2 FQGTGA. The CDR3 sequence is 14 residues long. The DNA for the CDR3 is TGTGCCAGCAGCTTCAGGGGCCGCGGCGGGGAGCTGTTTTTT. The encoded protein is CASSFRGRGGELFF.

The rearrangement links TRBV23-1 to TRBJ2-3, with TRBD2 matching over 8 bases. TRBV23-1 is reported as an ORF; its role is uncertain. Trimming took 4 bases from V and 0 from J; bases not matched to a gene: 3. This CDR3 spans 15 amino acids. CDR3: CASSPPSGSTDTQYF. The CDR3 bases are TGCGCCAGCAGTCCCCCTAGCGGGAGCACAGATACGCAGTATTTT.

J is TRBJ2-3 and V is TRBV4-3; perhaps TRBD2 as D (7 bases). Per the germline V gene, CDR1 is LGHNA and CDR2 is YSLEER. The CDR3 runs to 14 residues. The V end lost 0 bases, the J end lost 14 bases, and 18 bases lay between the germline ends. The CDR3 region has the DNA TGCGCCAGCAGCCAAGATAGGGGGGGGCGCGGTCCGTATTTT. Translating gives CASSQDRGGRGPYF.

The CDR3 sequence is CASSSGYGYTF. CDR3 coding DNA: TGTGCCAGCAGTTCGGGGTATGGCTACACCTTC. The gene calls are TRBV28 and TRBJ1-2; D call uncertain. The ends were cut back, 4 bases at V and 5 bases at J, with 5 bases in the middle. The germline V gene encodes CDR1 MDHEN and CDR2 SYDVKM. The CDR3 runs to 11 residues.

This sequence joins TRBV3-1 (or the pseudogene TRBV3-2) and TRBJ2-2; D might be TRBD1 (6 bases). Germline V CDR1 and CDR2: LGHDT, YNNKEL (reference sequence). This CDR3 comprises 14 residues. V gave up 4 bases and J gave up 5 bases, with 11 bases separating them. The CDR3 DNA reads TGTGCCAGCAGCCCTAGTAGGGGGACCGGGGAGCTGTTTTTT. Amino acid sequence: CASSPSRGTGELFF.

The V call is TRBV7-2, the J call TRBJ2-5; maybe TRBD2 (7 bases). The germline CDR1 and CDR2 sequences are SGHTA and FQGNSA. CDR3 length equals 15 residues. The V end was cut by 2 bases, the J end by 2 bases, with 12 bases between. The CDR3, as DNA: TGTGCCAGCAGCTTATGGGGGAGGGGGCAAGAGACCCAGTACTTC. It codes for CASSLWGRGQETQYF.

The chain has TRBV19 and TRBJ1-6; unclear D gene. CDR3 length equals 14 residues. Trimming left V 3 bases short and J 7 bases short, with 10 bases between. Germline CDR1 is LNHDA and CDR2 is SQIVND (reference sequence). Here the CDR3 DNA reads TGTGCCAGTAGTATCAAGGCCCTCAATTCACCCCTCCACTTT. Residues: CASSIKALNSPLHF.

The chain combines TRBV2 with TRBJ1-1; no reliable D call. The ends were cut back, 6 bases at V and 4 bases at J, with 9 bases in the middle. Germline V CDR1 and CDR2: SNHLY, FYNNEI. The CDR3 sequence is 12 residues long. The CDR3: CASRYTVTEAFF. The CDR3 nucleotides read TGTGCCAGCAGATACACGGTCACTGAAGCTTTCTTT.

The V and J genes are TRBV6-5 and TRBJ2-1, with 9 bases aligning to TRBD1. This CDR3 has 14 residues. Germline lookup yields CDR1 MNHEY and CDR2 SVGAGI. J lost 6 bases, V lost 7 bases, and 7 bases had no gene match. The CDR3 DNA is TGTGCCAGCAAACTACAGGGGGCCAGCAATGAGCAGTTCTTC. Its protein is CASKLQGASNEQFF.

The chain carries TRBV3-1 (or the pseudogene TRBV3-2) and TRBJ1-2, with a tentative D call TRBD1 (6 bases). Trimming pared 4 bases from V and 6 bases from J, leaving 12 bases between. CDR1 and CDR2 (germline): LGHDT, YNNKEL (reference sequence). The CDR3 contains 13 residues. The CDR3 DNA sequence: TGTGCCAGCAGCCCAACAGGGAAGCATGGCTACACCTTC. Translated: CASSPTGKHGYTF.

This clone was seen once. This chain joins TRBV20-1 and TRBJ1-5, with D tentatively TRBD1 (5 bases). Trimming shortened V by 3 bases and J by 2 bases, and 17 bases separated the two germline ends. The CDR3 sequence is 16 residues long. Germline values: CDR1 DFQATT, CDR2 SNEGSKA (reference sequence). Written as DNA, the CDR3 is TGCAGTGCTAGTTTCGGGGGTGTTTTGGGCAATCAGCCCCAGCATTTT. Residues: CSASFGGVLGNQPQHF.

The chain employs TRBV6-4 and TRBJ2-3; 7 nucleotides line up with TRBD2. Germline V gene lookup returns CDR1 MRHNA and CDR2 SNTAGT. The J segment lost 0 bases and the V segment lost 4 bases, leaving 10 bases of the junction unmatched. The CDR3 runs 17 residues. CDR3 region: CASSVVRLAGSTDTQYF. The CDR3 DNA is TGTGCCAGCAGTGTCGTAAGACTAGCTGGGAGCACAGATACGCAGTATTTT.

The chain carries TRBV9 and TRBJ1-5; TRBD1 might be the D (5 bases). The ends were cut back, 0 bases at V and 4 bases at J, with 11 bases in the middle. The CDR3 extends over 15 amino acids. Looked up from germline, CDR1 is SGDLS and CDR2 is YYNGEE. The CDR3 here is CASSVEDRENQPQHF. CDR3 in DNA: TGTGCCAGCAGCGTAGAAGACAGAGAGAATCAGCCCCAGCATTTT.

The chain carries TRBV20-1 and TRBJ1-1, with D uncertain. The CDR3 runs to 11 residues. V gave up 0 bases and J gave up 8 bases, with 7 bases separating them. CDR1 is DFQATT and CDR2 is SNEGSKA in the germline V gene (reference sequence). The CDR3 spells CSAREPGEAFF. As DNA, the CDR3 is TGCAGTGCTAGAGAACCGGGAGAAGCTTTCTTT.

The chain combines TRBV30 with TRBJ1-2; D gene unclear. Germline lookup yields CDR1 GTSNPN and CDR2 SVGIG (reference sequence). V was cut by 3 bases and J by 8 bases, with 22 bases left in between. CDR3 length equals 15 residues. The CDR3 sequence: CAWRPGNFYSTGYTF. The CDR3, as DNA: TGTGCCTGGAGGCCCGGCAATTTTTACTCCACGGGCTACACCTTC.